The present TCR beta chain was sequenced within a study of STAT5B mutations in CD4+ large granular lymphocyte leukemia. Study-level findings and limits: Patient CD4-sorted repertoires looked more clonal than healthy CD4+ repertoires, even without putative leukemic clones. Top patient clones used TRBV06 genes more often: 8/27 versus 2/35 in controls. Data were not HLA-matched across samples.

Note on this clone: Its target is unknown.

TCRdb's table, derived via immunoSEQ multiplex PCR, lists solely in-frame clones and lacks some. The sample carries under 35,000 clones, 55% to 80% recorded once. The CDR3 contains 14 residues. After removal of 5 bases from V and 5 bases from J, the junction contained 3 bases not matched to a gene. Germline V gene data show CDR1 as SSHAT and CDR2 as FNYEAQ (reference sequence). The sequence was collected from a human donor in good health. The sample consisted of CD4+ T cells from blood buffy coats. The chain combines TRBV7-7 with TRBJ1-4, with TRBD1 identical over 9 bases. CDR3 in amino acids: CASSTGTGNEKLFF. The CDR3 DNA reads as TGTGCCAGCAGCACCGGGACAGGGAATGAAAAACTGTTTTTT. Looking up the rest from reference TRBV7-7 and TRBJ1-4 gives the full variable domain: GAGVSQSPRYKVTKRGQDVTLRCDPISSHATLYWYQQALGQGPEFLTYFNYEAQPDKSGLPSDRFSAERPEGSISTLTIQRTEQRDSAMYRCASSTGTGNEKLFFGSGTQLSVL.